This T cell receptor (beta chain) emerged from a study of vaccination and CD4 T cells after COVID-19. On the study more broadly: The convalescents were made up of six males and four females, two of whom were Hispanic.

Treatment meaning: approximately 9-day PBMC culture with coronavirus spike peptide pools or control peptides (ViraFEST assay). The PCR-positive dates, March through December 2020, came before the US Alpha, Beta and Delta variants. Cultured CD4+ T cell DNA was sequenced using the Oncomine TCR Beta short-read assay. One entry per CDR3 protein results from TCRdb running MiXCR on the PCR reads. The repertoire consists of roughly 17,000 distinct CDR3 sequences, with roughly 34% occurring once and the leading ten covering around 11%. As to this clonotype: Its target is not known.

V shed 0 bases and J 5 bases; nucleotides not matched to a gene: 7. Germline CDR1 reads ENHRY; CDR2 reads SYGVKD. The length of the CDR3 is 17 residues. The sequence came from a human donor who had recovered from COVID-19. This chain connects TRBV10-3 to TRBJ2-2; the match to TRBD2 covers 9 bases. Sequencing input: CD4+ T cells from blood, cultured in vitro. The chain's CDR3 is CAISESSSGMLTGELFF. In nucleotides, the CDR3 is TGTGCCATCAGTGAGTCGTCTAGCGGGATGTTAACCGGGGAGCTGTTTTTT.